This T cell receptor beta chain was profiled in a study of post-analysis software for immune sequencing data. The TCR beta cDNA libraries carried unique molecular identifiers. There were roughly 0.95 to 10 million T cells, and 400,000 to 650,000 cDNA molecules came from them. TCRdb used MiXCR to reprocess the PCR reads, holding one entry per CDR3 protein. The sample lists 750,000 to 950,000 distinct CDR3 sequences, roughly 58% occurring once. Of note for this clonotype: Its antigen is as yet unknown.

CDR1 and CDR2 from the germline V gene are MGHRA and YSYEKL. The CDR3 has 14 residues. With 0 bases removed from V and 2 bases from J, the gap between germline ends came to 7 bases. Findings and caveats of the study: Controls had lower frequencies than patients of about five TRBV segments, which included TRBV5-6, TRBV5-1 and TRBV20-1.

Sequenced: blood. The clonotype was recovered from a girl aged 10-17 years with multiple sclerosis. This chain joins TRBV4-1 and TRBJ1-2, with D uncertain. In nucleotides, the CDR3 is TGCGCCAGCAGCCAAGATCAGGTCAACTATGGCTACACCTTC. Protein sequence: CASSQDQVNYGYTF.